This entry concerns a single T cell receptor (beta chain). Within its sample, this clone is medium-sized (0.01 to 0.1%). Its antigen is not yet known. Base quality data are lacking; no much larger clone is found one base away. Library preparation was by PCR. Sequencing was carried out with an Illumina HiSeq 4000. The TCR beta-chain CDR3 region of each patient was profiled by high-throughput sequencing. The paper's processing steps were these. CDR3 differences across clinicopathological groups were used to build a classifier for discriminating distant-metastatic papillary thyroid cancer patients. The Shannon index was used to measure repertoire diversity, and the Morisita-Horn index was used to measure how similar tumor and blood repertoires were. TCRdb cleaned the public reads at Q25 with fastp, built clones with MiXCR and kept in-frame beta chains. The V and J calls, along with clone size, are taken from TCRdb and not from the paper's own processing. This sample lists under 35,000 clones; roughly 23% were detected once. Of the sample, 13% to 15% is held by the ten largest clones.

This entry is derived from a study of metastatic and nonmetastatic thyroid tumors (dated by TCRdb to about 2020). With regard to the full study: Repertoires were compared across peripheral blood and tumor or nodule tissue samples from malignant and benign thyroid patients. Points the paper makes about the study in general: In both blood and tumor samples, TCR beta diversity was reported to be significantly higher in malignant tumors than in benign nodules.

As encoded in the germline V gene, CDR1 is SNHLY while CDR2 is FYNNEI. Measured from the cysteine to the phenylalanine, the CDR3 is 15 residues long. CDR3 DNA only is kept here, 45 bases in frame from base 1. Trimmed from V: 3 bases; trimmed from J: 7 bases; junction bases lacking a gene match: 6. None of the patients had been given any treatment before thyroid surgery. Patient clinical samples collected from about 2012 to 2019 were retrospectively analysed using T-cell receptor beta sequencing. This clonotype originated in a female donor with papillary thyroid cancer or a benign thyroid nodule (not recorded which). Some clones in this sample may be carry-over from other donors' samples. The sample comprised blood. The rearranged segments are TRBV2 and TRBJ2-1; 10 of the junction bases match TRBD2. The nucleotides are TGTGCCAGCAGTGACTGGCTAGCGGGAGCGAATGAGCAGTTCTTC. The translation is CASSDWLAGANEQFF.